This paragraph covers one T cell receptor (beta chain) sequence. Samples were assayed with immunoSEQ v3.0 at survey level. Only in-frame clones appear in the TCRdb table, and some are missing; sequencing was by immunoSEQ multiplex PCR. The sample yields more than 15,000 clones, about nine tenths seen once. This sample was taken from a study of long-term antiretroviral therapy in people with HIV. Sequenced here: unsorted PBMCs, sampled 0.6 years after starting antiretroviral therapy. This TCR came from a woman between 35 and 50 years old with HIV.

The CDR3 sequence: CASSLELGHNNSPLHF. CDR3 sequence (DNA): TGTGCCAGCTCACTCGAGTTGGGACATAATAATTCACCCCTCCACTTT. The rearrangement uses TRBV18 and TRBJ1-6; D perhaps matches TRBD1 (6 bases). The CDR3 loop spans 16 amino acids. V was pared by 4 bases and J by 5 bases, with 15 bases between. Germline V lookup: CDR1 KGHSH, CDR2 LQKENI.